The clone carrying this T cell receptor (beta chain) has only one observation. J was trimmed by 5 bases and V by 5 bases; bases with no gene match: 5. This CDR3 is 15 amino acids long. The germline CDR1 and CDR2 sequences are SGHAT and FQNNGV. With 60 Vbeta and 13 Jbeta primers, the PCR was carried out. The table came from immunoSEQ multiplex PCR; TCRdb's copy has only in-frame clones and leaves some out. Counted here are fewer than 200,000 clones, roughly 77% occurring once; the ten biggest clones make up roughly 3.6%. These data come from a study of cytomegalovirus exposure and HLA in healthy donors.

This clonotype was obtained from a man in his thirties or forties in good health and CMV-seropositive. This chain links TRBV11-2 with TRBJ2-5; 13 bases align to TRBD2. Sequences were obtained from PBMCs. The CDR3 DNA reads TGTGCCAGCAGCACACTAGCGGGGGGGCTGGAGACCCAGTACTTC. Residues: CASSTLAGGLETQYF. The full variable domain, rest sourced from reference TRBV11-2 and TRBJ2-5, is EAGVAQSPRYKIIEKRQSVAFWCNPISGHATLYWYQQILGQGPKLLIQFQNNGVVDDSQLPKDRFSAERLKGVDSTLKIQPAKLEDSAVYLCASSTLAGGLETQYFGPGTRLLVL.